The 18 T cell receptor beta chains in this list originate from one sample, sequenced in a study of molecular identifiers for immune sequencing clone quantification. TCRdb recomputed calls from the PCR reads with MiXCR, one row per CDR3 protein. The sample carries hundreds of thousands of distinct CDR3 sequences, about a quarter recorded once. Sequenced material: naive CD8+ T cells from blood, with Jurkat cell RNA spiked in. Subset given: FACS-sorted CD8+CD4-CCR7+CD45RA+ naive T cells. These receptors were taken from a human donor in good health. Some libraries in this study had Jurkat cell RNA spiked in.

This chain links TRBV21-1 with TRBJ1-2. TRBV21-1 is assigned pseudogene status. The CDR3 sequence is 13 residues long. CDR3 nucleotide sequence: TGTGCCAGCAGCGCATTACCTAACTATGGCTACACCTTC. This gives the protein CASSALPNYGYTF.

This clonotype occurred many times. J is TRBJ1-5 and V is TRBV6-2 or TRBV6-3; no reliable D call. Trimming removed 6 bases at V and 6 bases at J, with 9 bases between. Germline assignment: CDR1 MNHEY and CDR2 SVGEGT. The CDR3 covers 12 residues. CDR3 nucleotide sequence: TGTGCCAGCAGCTCTCCGCTTCAGCCCCAGCATTTT. Protein product: CASSSPLQPQHF.

This clonotype was counted a few times. The V call is TRBV6-2 or TRBV6-3, the J call TRBJ2-7, with D perhaps TRBD1 (6 bases). The V end lost 6 bases, the J end lost 2 bases, and 11 bases lay between the germline ends. The CDR3 totals 13 residues. Germline CDR1 MNHEY, CDR2 SVGEGT. The CDR3 spells CASSDRPPYEQYF. In nucleotides, the CDR3 is TGTGCCAGCAGCGACAGGCCGCCCTACGAGCAGTACTTC.

As for this clonotype: Mismatch with germline at one junction end may stem from a read error. V usage is TRBV20-1 and J usage is TRBJ2-6, with a weak D call TRBD1 (5 bases). Germline CDR1 DFQATT, CDR2 SNEGSKA (reference sequence). CDR3 length: 20 residues. The CDR3 DNA follows: TGCAGTGCTAGCGGACGTACCGGTAGGCCTCCAAACTCTGGGGCCCACGTCCTGACTTTC. Protein sequence: CSASGRTGRPPNSGAHVLTF.

V usage is TRBV6-1 and J usage is TRBJ2-4, with 7 bases aligning to TRBD1. Germline CDR1 reads MNHNS; CDR2 reads SASEGT. This CDR3 contains 19 residues. Trimming removed 6 bases from V and 0 bases from J; junction bases left unmatched: 17. As DNA, the CDR3 is TGTGCCAGCAGAGAAATGGGACAGCGCCAGGCCCCAGCCAAAAACATTCAGTACTTC. Translated, it gives CASREMGQRQAPAKNIQYF.

This clonotype was observed a few times. The CDR3 loop reads CASSQDVNQETQYF. The CDR3 DNA reads TGCGCCAGCAGCCAAGACGTTAATCAAGAGACCCAGTACTTC. The J gene is TRBJ2-5, the V gene TRBV4-1; D remains ambiguous. The CDR3 sequence is 14 residues long. Germline assignment: CDR1 MGHRA and CDR2 YSYEKL. Trimming left V 0 bases short and J 2 bases short, with 7 bases between.

This clonotype was recorded only once. A read error may produce the germline difference seen at one junction end. V gene TRBV7-9 combines with J gene TRBJ2-1, with TRBD2 as a possible D gene (6 bases). The germline gives CDR1 SEHNR, CDR2 FQNEAQ (reference sequence). The CDR3 is made up of 16 amino acids. As DNA, the CDR3 is TGTGTCAGCAGCTTTAGAGGCGGGGAGTTAGCCAATGAGCAGTTCTTC. It codes for CVSSFRGGELANEQFF.

At least ten counts were recorded for this clonotype. The V gene is TRBV6-5, the J gene TRBJ1-1, with D tentatively TRBD1 (5 bases). Germline V gene data show CDR1 as MNHEY and CDR2 as SVGAGI. The CDR3 consists of 15 residues. V lost 2 bases, J lost 0 bases, and 10 bases lay in between. In DNA, the CDR3 is TGTGCCAGCAGTTACGTCGGAGGGGTGAACACTGAAGCTTTCTTT. Protein sequence: CASSYVGGVNTEAFF.

Of note for this clonotype: Being one base from a much bigger clone, this may be a read error. Since no conserved phenylalanine or tryptophan closes the CDR3, a read error is the likely cause. The rearrangement links TRBV24-1 to TRBJ2-1; 8 bases are a match to TRBD1. The germline CDR1 and CDR2 sequences are KGHDR and SFDVKD. Trimming took 7 bases from V and 7 from J; bases not matched to a gene: 5. CDR3 length equals 13 residues. The CDR3, as DNA: TGTGCCACCAGGGCAGGGGGCGTAAATGAGCAGTTCCTC. Residues: CATRAGGVNEQFL.

This chain joins TRBV4-3 and TRBJ1-3; D remains unclear. Germline CDR1 is LGHNA and CDR2 is YSLEER. The CDR3 totals 14 residues. Trimming removed 3 bases from V and 4 bases from J, with 10 bases in between. The CDR3 is CASSQATYGNTIYF. CDR3 DNA sequence: TGCGCCAGCAGCCAGGCCACTTACGGAAACACCATATATTTT.

A note on this clonotype: A read error may explain this, as a much larger clone is one base away. The chain carries TRBV30 and TRBJ2-7; TRBD2 aligns across 13 bases. CDR1 and CDR2 (germline): GTSNPN, SVGIG (reference sequence). J gave up 6 bases and V 5 bases, and 4 bases lay outside the gene matches. This CDR3 is 13 amino acids long. DNA for the CDR3: TGTGCCTGGGGGACTAGCGGGAAATGCGAGCAGTACTTC. Translation: CAWGTSGKCEQYF.

Note on this clonotype: This could be a read error, since a much larger clone is one nucleotide away. The rearrangement links TRBV4-1 to TRBJ1-5, with D unresolved. V was clipped by 2 bases and J by 5 bases, with 13 bases between them. Germline V lookup: CDR1 MGHRA, CDR2 YSYEKL. The CDR3 length is 15 residues. The CDR3: CASSQTMGSYQPQHF. Here the CDR3 DNA reads TGCGCCAGCAGCCAAACAATGGGCAGCTATCAGCCCCAGCATTTT.

This clonotype was seen ten or more times. V is TRBV29-1 and J is TRBJ2-7; TRBD1 matches at 8 bases. Germline CDR1 is SQVTM and CDR2 is ANQGSEA. This CDR3 comprises 15 residues. Trimming at V came to 6 bases and at J to 1 base, leaving 11 bases not matched to a gene. The CDR3 loop is CSVSLRGRVSYEQYF. In DNA form, the CDR3 reads TGCAGCGTATCACTCAGGGGGCGCGTATCCTACGAGCAGTACTTC.

Concerning this clonotype: A single base separates this from a much larger clone, so it may be a read error. The chain is built from TRBV5-1 and TRBJ2-5; tentative D call: TRBD2 (5 bases). CDR1 is SGHRS, CDR2 YFSETQ, per germline. The CDR3 has 13 amino acids. V lost 4 bases to trimming and J lost 2 bases, with 9 bases between them. The CDR3 loop reads CASSEGIQETQYF. In nucleotides, the CDR3 is TGCGCCAGCAGCGAGGGCATACAAGAGACCCAGTACTTC.

This clonotype has only a few counts. V is TRBV7-9 and J is TRBJ2-3; no clear D. The germline CDR1 and CDR2 sequences are SEHNR and FQNEAQ (reference sequence). CDR3 size: 12 residues. V lost 5 bases and J lost 6, with 9 bases in between. In DNA, the CDR3 is TGTGCCAGCAGCGGCCAGGTGGATACGCAGTATTTT. Residues: CASSGQVDTQYF.

V gene TRBV2 combines with J gene TRBJ2-1; D is uncertain. The CDR3 runs to 13 residues. In germline, CDR1 is SNHLY, CDR2 FYNNEI. Trimming cost V 7 bases and J 0 bases, with 7 bases left between them. For the CDR3, the DNA is TGTGCCAGCAACCCGAGCTCCTACAATGAGCAGTTCTTC. It translates to CASNPSSYNEQFF.

Of note for this clonotype: It may be a read error: a sequence one base away is much more abundant. The V and J genes are TRBV28 and TRBJ1-2, with D tentatively TRBD1 (5 bases). CDR3 length equals 13 residues. Germline CDR1 MDHEN, CDR2 SYDVKM. CDR3 protein: CASSWGSLYRYTF. CDR3 coding DNA: TGTGCCAGCAGTTGGGGCAGCCTCTATCGCTACACCTTC.

A remark on this clonotype: One base away lies a much larger clone, so this may be a sequencing read error. The chain has TRBV27 and TRBJ2-7; D may be TRBD2 (5 bases). This CDR3 is 12 amino acids long. V gave up 6 bases and J gave up 6 bases, with 12 bases separating them. Germline V gene lookup returns CDR1 MNHEY and CDR2 SMNVEV (reference sequence). CDR3 coding DNA: TGTGCCAGCAGCGCCGTCGGGGTCGAGCAGTACTTC. It translates to CASSAVGVEQYF.